This T cell receptor (beta chain) emerged from a study of T-cell reconstitution after alpha-beta-depleted transplantation in children. Trimming removed 4 bases from V and 3 bases from J; junction bases left unmatched: 16. Germline V gene data show CDR1 as SGHRS and CDR2 as YFSETQ. The CDR3 loop spans 17 amino acids. Unique molecular identifiers were incorporated when the TCRbeta library was constructed. One entry per CDR3 protein results from TCRdb running MiXCR on the PCR reads. The sample contains 90,000 to 100,000 distinct CDR3 sequences, more than 10% of which appear only once. This clonotype was picked up many times.

The J gene is TRBJ2-7, the V gene TRBV5-1; 7 positions agree with TRBD2. Sequenced material: PBMCs from the stem cell graft donor, taken from the stem cell graft. The TCR comes from a human donor who donated a stem cell graft to a child with inherited bone marrow failure. The CDR3 coding sequence is TGCGCCAGCAGCCCCTCCCAGACCGGGACTACCATCTACGAGCAGTACTTC. Translating it yields CASSPSQTGTTIYEQYF.